Listed below are T cell receptor beta chains from one sample, sequenced in a study of PD-L1 blockade in urothelial cancer. Here immunoSEQ multiplex PCR was the method, and the copy in TCRdb shows in-frame clones only, minus some. The table has 85,000 to 95,000 clones, 89% seen once; the top ten hold about 0.89%. The sequencing used PBMCs, collected around atezolizumab (anti-PD-L1) treatment. These receptors were collected from an elderly woman with urothelial cancer. CDR3s include the opening cysteine and the closing phenylalanine or tryptophan. D genes are given only for firm matches. Size tells how often a clone was seen (once, few, many) or the class of an expanded clone, and some rows leave it out.

>-|TRBJ2-1|TRBV25-1|TRBD2
CASSEASGVYNEQFF
TGTGCCAGCAGTGAGGCCAGCGGGGTATACAATGAGCAGTTCTTC
>-|TRBJ1-1|TRBV4-1|-
CASSHPPGGLNTEAFF
TGCGCCAGCAGTCACCCCCCGGGGGGCTTGAACACTGAAGCTTTCTTT
>once|TRBJ2-2|TRBV28|-
CASSLPPAENTGELFF
TGTGCCAGCAGCCTCCCCCCCGCAGAAAACACCGGGGAGCTGTTTTTT
>-|TRBJ2-7|TRBV18|TRBD2
CATTQGPSGGEQYF
TGTGCCACCACGCAGGGCCCGAGCGGGGGGGAGCAGTACTTC
>-|TRBJ1-1|TRBV29-1|TRBD1
CSVPQGVKAFF
TGCAGCGTGCCACAGGGGGTGAAAGCTTTCTTT
>-|TRBJ2-1|TRBV10-3|TRBD2
CATLSGTSGRRSSYNEQFF
TGTGCCACCTTGAGTGGGACTAGCGGGAGGAGGAGCTCCTACAATGAGCAGTTCTTC
>few|TRBJ2-7|TRBV28|TRBD2
CASSGEGRGSEQYF
TGTGCCAGCAGTGGGGAGGGACGGGGCTCCGAGCAGTACTTC
>-|TRBJ2-1|TRBV9|-
CASSVDGASNEQFF
TGTGCCAGCAGCGTAGATGGAGCGAGTAATGAGCAGTTCTTC
>-|TRBJ2-1|TRBV5-6|-
CASSLGPNEQFF
TGTGCCAGCAGCTTGGGGCCAAATGAGCAGTTCTTC
>once|TRBJ1-1|TRBV14|-
CASSQPGKVGFTEAFF
TGTGCCAGCAGCCAACCAGGGAAGGTCGGGTTCACTGAAGCTTTCTTT
>-|TRBJ2-5|TRBV5-1|TRBD2
CASSLAGIEETQYF
TGCGCCAGCAGCTTAGCGGGAATCGAGGAGACCCAGTACTTC
>-|TRBJ1-1|TRBV30|TRBD1
CAWSVGAGGRAFF
TGTGCCTGGAGTGTAGGGGCAGGGGGCCGGGCTTTCTTT
>-|TRBJ1-2|TRBV13|-
CASSVRSRPGYGYTF
TGTGCCAGCAGCGTACGTAGTAGACCGGGCTATGGCTACACCTTC
>-|TRBJ1-2|TRBV5-1|TRBD1
CASSLDRGRDGYTF
TGCGCCAGCAGCTTGGACAGGGGTCGAGATGGCTACACCTTC
>-|TRBJ1-5|TRBV27|-
CASSSVLGRSNQPQHF
TGTGCCAGCAGTTCCGTGTTGGGGCGAAGCAATCAGCCCCAGCATTTT
>few|TRBJ2-1|TRBV21-1|-
CAAGTEDNEQFF
TGTGCCGCGGGGACAGAGGACAATGAGCAGTTCTTC
>-|TRBJ1-5|TRBV6-1|-
CASSEAGRVQPQHF
TGTGCCAGCAGTGAAGCTGGGCGGGTTCAGCCCCAGCATTTT
>once|TRBJ2-1|TRBV28|TRBD2
CASSPSLASIAEQFF
TGTGCCAGCAGCCCCTCACTAGCGTCGATCGCTGAGCAGTTCTTC
>-|TRBJ2-1|TRBV5-1|-
CASSERTSYNEQFF
TGCGCCAGCAGCGAGCGAACCTCCTACAATGAGCAGTTCTTC
>-|TRBJ2-7|TRBV9|TRBD1
CASSPTPGQVHEQYF
TGTGCCAGCAGCCCAACCCCTGGACAGGTCCACGAGCAGTACTTC
>-|TRBJ1-4|TRBV4-1|-
CASSQDSTGREKLFF
TGCGCCAGCAGCCAAGACAGTACAGGGCGCGAAAAACTGTTTTTT
>-|TRBJ2-3|TRBV19|TRBD2
CASSPLAGGTADTQYF
TGTGCCAGTAGTCCCTTAGCGGGAGGCACAGCAGATACGCAGTATTTT
>-|TRBJ2-3|TRBV20-1|-
CSASGTDTQYF
TGCAGTGCCAGTGGTACAGATACGCAGTATTTT
>-|TRBJ1-5|TRBV2|-
CASSEARSNQPQHF
TGTGCCAGCAGTGAAGCACGGAGCAATCAGCCCCAGCATTTT
>-|TRBJ1-5|TRBV28|-
CASTPGYSNQPQHF
TGTGCCAGCACCCCGGGTTATAGCAATCAGCCCCAGCATTTT
>-|TRBJ2-7|TRBV7-9|TRBD1
CASSAGQGNEQYF
TGTGCCAGCAGCGCGGGACAGGGGAACGAGCAGTACTTC
>-|TRBJ2-5|TRBV19|TRBD2
CASTSSGSGSETQYF
TGTGCCAGTACCTCTAGCGGGAGTGGATCGGAGACCCAGTACTTC
>-|TRBJ2-5|TRBV25-1|TRBD1
CASSSDRWKETQYF
TGTGCCAGCAGCTCGGACAGGTGGAAAGAGACCCAGTACTTC
>-|TRBJ1-4|TRBV9|TRBD1
CASSASDRGRSNEKLFF
TGTGCCAGCAGCGCATCAGACAGGGGGCGATCTAATGAAAAACTGTTTTTT
>-|TRBJ1-1|TRBV4-2|-
CASSHGTIGDLNTEAFF
TGTGCCAGCAGCCATGGCACTATCGGGGACTTGAACACTGAAGCTTTCTTT
>-|TRBJ2-7|TRBV19|TRBD2
CASSIERAGGVGEQYF
TGTGCCAGTAGTATAGAGCGAGCGGGAGGCGTAGGGGAGCAGTACTTC
>-|TRBJ2-7|TRBV19|-
CASSIGRGYEQYF
TGTGCCAGTAGTATAGGTCGGGGCTACGAGCAGTACTTC
>-|TRBJ1-2|TRBV7-9|-
CASSSMTVSPGYTF
TGTGCCAGCAGCTCCATGACAGTTTCTCCTGGCTACACCTTC
>-|TRBJ1-2|TRBV11-2|TRBD1
CASSRDREGGYTF
TGTGCCAGCAGCAGGGACAGGGAAGGCGGCTACACCTTC
>-|TRBJ2-4|TRBV5-6|TRBD2
CASSFLAGGLEIQYF
TGTGCCAGCAGCTTCCTAGCGGGAGGACTTGAGATTCAGTACTTC